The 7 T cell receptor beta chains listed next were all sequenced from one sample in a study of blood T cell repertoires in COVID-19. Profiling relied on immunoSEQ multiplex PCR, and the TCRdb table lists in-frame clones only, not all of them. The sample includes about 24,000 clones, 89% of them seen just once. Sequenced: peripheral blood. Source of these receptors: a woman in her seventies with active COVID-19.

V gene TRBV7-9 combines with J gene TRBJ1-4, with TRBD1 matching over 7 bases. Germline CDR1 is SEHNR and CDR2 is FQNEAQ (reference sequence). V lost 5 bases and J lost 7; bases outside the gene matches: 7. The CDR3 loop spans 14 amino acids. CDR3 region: CASSPRDSGEKLFF. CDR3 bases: TGTGCCAGCAGCCCCCGGGACAGTGGTGAAAAACTGTTTTTT.

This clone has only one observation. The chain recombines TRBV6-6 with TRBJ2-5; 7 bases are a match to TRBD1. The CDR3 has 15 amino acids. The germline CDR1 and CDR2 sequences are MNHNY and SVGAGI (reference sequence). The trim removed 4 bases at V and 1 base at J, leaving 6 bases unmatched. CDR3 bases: TGTGCCAGCAGTTTGACAGGGATAGGCCAAGAGACCCAGTACTTC. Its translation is CASSLTGIGQETQYF.

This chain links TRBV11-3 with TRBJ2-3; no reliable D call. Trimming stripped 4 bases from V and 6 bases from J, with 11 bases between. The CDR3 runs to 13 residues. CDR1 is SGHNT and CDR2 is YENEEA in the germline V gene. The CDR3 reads CASSSRQSDTQYF. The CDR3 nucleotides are TGTGCCAGCAGCTCCCGACAATCGGATACGCAGTATTTT.

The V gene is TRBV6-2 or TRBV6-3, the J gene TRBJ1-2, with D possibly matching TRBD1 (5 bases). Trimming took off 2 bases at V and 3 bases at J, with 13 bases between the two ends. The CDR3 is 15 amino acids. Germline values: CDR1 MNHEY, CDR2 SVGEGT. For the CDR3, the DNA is TGTGCCAGCAGTTACGGCCAGGGCGCCGACTATGGCTACACCTTC. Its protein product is CASSYGQGADYGYTF.

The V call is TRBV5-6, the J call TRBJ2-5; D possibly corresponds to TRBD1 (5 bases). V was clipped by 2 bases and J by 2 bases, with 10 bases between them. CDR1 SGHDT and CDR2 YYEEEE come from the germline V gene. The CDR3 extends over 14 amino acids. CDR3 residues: CASSLRGFQETQYF. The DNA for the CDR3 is TGTGCCAGCAGCTTAAGGGGTTTTCAAGAGACCCAGTACTTC.

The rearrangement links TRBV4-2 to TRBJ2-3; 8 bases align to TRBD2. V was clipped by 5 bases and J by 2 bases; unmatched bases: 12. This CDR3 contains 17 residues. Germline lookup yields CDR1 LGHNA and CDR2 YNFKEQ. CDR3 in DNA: TGTGCCAGCAGCGAACGAAAGGGCGGGGGGCCCACAGATACGCAGTATTTT. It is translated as CASSERKGGGPTDTQYF.

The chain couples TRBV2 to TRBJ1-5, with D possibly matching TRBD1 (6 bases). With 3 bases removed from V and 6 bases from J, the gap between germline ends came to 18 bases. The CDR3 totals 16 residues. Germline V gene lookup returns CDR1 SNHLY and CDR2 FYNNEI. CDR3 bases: TGTGCCAGCAGTGAGGACAGCATAAAGGTGGCTCAGCCCCAGCATTTT. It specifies CASSEDSIKVAQPQHF.